These T cell receptor beta chains were read from a single sample in a study of shared clonotypes between healthy human individuals. Libraries were prepared by immunoSEQ multiplex PCR; TCRdb keeps only in-frame clonotypes and omits some of them. Among around 2.1 million clones listed, just over 90% were seen once. The sequenced sample consisted of naive CD8+ T cells from PBMCs. The receptor source for this set is a man in his late teens or twenties in good health. Some clones in this sample may be carry-over from other donors' samples. CDR3s include the opening cysteine and the closing phenylalanine or tryptophan. Fields, in order: CDR3 protein, CDR3 DNA, clone size, J gene, D gene, CDR3 length, V gene. D genes are given only for firm matches. Clone size is given for some rows only: seen once, a few or many times, or a class if the clone is expanded.

CDR3: CASSGRGSSYEQYF; DNA: TGTGCCAGCAGTGGTCGCGGGAGCTCCTACGAGCAGTACTTC; size: once; J: TRBJ2-7; D: TRBD2; length: 14; V: TRBV28
CDR3: CASSSRFIRDRGGNEQFF; DNA: TGTGCCAGCAGTTCCAGGTTTATCAGGGACCGAGGGGGGAATGAGCAGTTCTTC; size: .; J: TRBJ2-1; D: .; length: 18; V: TRBV28
CDR3: CASSWGPGGVGGYTF; DNA: TGTGCCAGCAGTTGGGGCCCCGGGGGGGTAGGTGGCTACACCTTC; size: .; J: TRBJ1-2; D: .; length: 15; V: TRBV27
CDR3: CASSAPSSYEQYF; DNA: TGTGCCAGCAGCGCTCCATCCTCCTACGAGCAGTACTTC; size: .; J: TRBJ2-7; D: .; length: 13; V: TRBV9
CDR3: CASRHGTSLSDEQFF; DNA: TGTGCCAGCAGACACGGGACTAGTCTGTCGGATGAGCAGTTCTTC; size: once; J: TRBJ2-1; D: TRBD2; length: 15; V: TRBV7-9
CDR3: CASSQDSGGNNEQFF; DNA: TGCGCCAGCAGCCAAGATTCGGGGGGGAACAATGAGCAGTTCTTC; size: .; J: TRBJ2-1; D: TRBD2; length: 15; V: TRBV4-1
CDR3: CASSQTREAFF; DNA: TGTGCCAGCAGCCAGACCCGAGAAGCTTTCTTT; size: few; J: TRBJ1-1; D: .; length: 11; V: TRBV4-2
CDR3: CASSPRGPPGYTF; DNA: TGTGCCAGCAGCCCACGGGGCCCTCCTGGCTACACCTTC; size: once; J: TRBJ1-2; D: .; length: 13; V: TRBV5-4
CDR3: CASSPNSGGRKYTQYF; DNA: TGTGCCAGCAGCCCAAATAGCGGGGGCCGAAAATATACGCAGTATTTT; size: .; J: TRBJ2-3; D: TRBD2; length: 16; V: TRBV13
CDR3: CASSVEGQSTDTQYF; DNA: TGTGCCAGCAGCGTAGAAGGACAGAGCACAGATACGCAGTATTTT; size: .; J: TRBJ2-3; D: .; length: 15; V: TRBV9
CDR3: CARRVPGGPGNTIYF; DNA: TGTGCTAGGAGAGTCCCGGGGGGGCCTGGAAACACCATATATTTT; size: .; J: TRBJ1-3; D: .; length: 15; V: TRBV12-5
CDR3: CASSQGRGGHTEAFF; DNA: TGCGCCAGCAGCCAAGGTAGGGGGGGGCACACTGAAGCTTTCTTT; size: .; J: TRBJ1-1; D: .; length: 15; V: TRBV4-1
CDR3: CASRPTGGSYEQYF; DNA: TGTGCCAGCAGGCCAACAGGGGGTTCTTACGAGCAGTACTTC; size: .; J: TRBJ2-7; D: TRBD1; length: 14; V: TRBV28
CDR3: CASSLINDEQYF; DNA: TGTGCCAGCAGCTTAATTAATGACGAGCAGTACTTC; size: .; J: TRBJ2-7; D: .; length: 12; V: TRBV7-9
CDR3: CASSFVSGANVLTF; DNA: TGTGCCAGCAGTTTTGTTTCCGGGGCCAACGTCCTGACTTTC; size: .; J: TRBJ2-6; D: .; length: 14; V: TRBV27